This is a list of T cell receptor beta chains from one sample in a study of blood T cell repertoires in COVID-19. Generated by immunoSEQ multiplex PCR, the TCRdb table keeps only in-frame clones and is missing some. Counted here are about 190,000 clones, around 76% occurring once; the ten biggest clones make up roughly 7.1%. Sequenced material: peripheral blood. The receptors come from a woman between 55 and 75 years old with COVID-19, enrolled during active disease. CDR3s include the opening cysteine and the closing phenylalanine or tryptophan. The D gene is left open where the match is weak. Size is stated for part of the rows, as once, few or many counts, or as a class when the clone is expanded.

cdr3_length	v_call	d_call	j_call	clone_size	cdr3_nt	cdr3_aa
15	TRBV28	.	TRBJ1-5	.	TGTGCCAGCAGTCGACAGCATTATAGCAATCAGCCCCAGCATTTT	CASSRQHYSNQPQHF
17	TRBV10-2	TRBD1	TRBJ2-7	.	TGCGCCAGCAGAGGACCGCGGACTGGGACAGGGCCCTACGAGCAGTACTTC	CASRGPRTGTGPYEQYF
16	TRBV18	TRBD1	TRBJ1-5	.	TGTGCCAGCTCACCGACAGGGTTTCTTGGGAATCAGCCCCAGCATTTT	CASSPTGFLGNQPQHF
15	TRBV10-3	.	TRBJ1-1	.	TGTGCCATCAGTGATTTCTCAGGGGCGCGGACTGAAGCTTTCTTT	CAISDFSGARTEAFF
14	TRBV24-1	TRBD1	TRBJ1-4	.	TGTGCCACCAGTGTGGGACAGTCTAATGAAAAACTGTTTTTT	CATSVGQSNEKLFF
11	TRBV28	.	TRBJ2-7	few	TGTGCCAGCAGTGCAGACTCGGTCGAGTACTTC	CASSADSVEYF
15	TRBV2	.	TRBJ2-7	.	TGTGCCAGCAGGGTCTCCGGGACACATACCTACGAGCAGTACTTC	CASRVSGTHTYEQYF
15	TRBV5-1	.	TRBJ2-1	.	TGCGCCAGCAGCTTTCAGACATACTCCTACAATGAGCAGTTCTTC	CASSFQTYSYNEQFF
12	TRBV7-9	.	TRBJ1-1	.	TGTGCCGGAATCAGGGGCAACACTGAAGCTTTCTTT	CAGIRGNTEAFF
14	TRBV15	.	TRBJ2-2	.	TGTGCCACCAGCAGGGGTGACTTCACCGGGGAGCTGTTTTTT	CATSRGDFTGELFF
14	TRBV5-1	TRBD1	TRBJ2-7	.	TGCGCCAGCAGCTTGCTGGACAGGTCCTACGAGCAGTACTTC	CASSLLDRSYEQYF
14	TRBV3-1/TRBV3-2	.	TRBJ2-3	.	TGTGCCAGCAGCCAAGCGGGGGGCCCAGATACGCAGTATTTT	CASSQAGGPDTQYF